The 11 T cell receptor beta chains given below trace back to one sample, sequenced in a study of chemoradiotherapy in HPV16-positive cancers (dated by TCRdb to between 2021 and 2024). Library preparation was by the immunoSEQ multiplex PCR assay. TCRdb took over this immuneACCESS table, retaining in-frame rearrangements with V and J assigned. Such tables are incomplete; in checked studies, under half of the missing clones stem from an unresolved V gene, and the remainder is unexplained. This sample has 9,500 to 15,000 clones in its table, and approximately 87% of those were observed once. The ten largest clones take up around 2.5% of the sample. The material sequenced was blood, taken from a patient who underwent chemoradiotherapy. The source of these receptors is a human donor with HPV-associated anogenital cancer.

The chain has TRBV5-6 and TRBJ2-7; TRBD1 aligns across 9 bases. CDR1 is SGHDT and CDR2 is YYEEEE in the germline V gene. V was pared by 0 bases and J by 6 bases, with 13 bases of the junction left unmatched. The CDR3 runs 17 residues. In nucleotides, the CDR3 is TGTGCCAGCAGCTTGGAGGTCCGGACAGGGGTCGAGGGCGAGCAGTACTTC. As protein: CASSLEVRTGVEGEQYF.

The chain carries TRBV6-5 and TRBJ1-1; TRBD1 agrees at 7 bases. V lost 4 bases, J lost 2 bases, and 10 bases stayed unmatched. Germline CDR1 reads MNHEY; CDR2 reads SVGAGI. This CDR3 is 16 amino acids long. CDR3 in DNA: TGTGCCAGCAGTTCCCCCCTTAAGGGGGCAAACACTGAAGCTTTCTTT. This encodes CASSSPLKGANTEAFF.

The table lists this clone with a few counts. V and J are TRBV30 and TRBJ1-2; a possible D gene is TRBD1 (6 bases). Germline V lookup: CDR1 GTSNPN, CDR2 SVGIG (reference sequence). V was shortened by 0 bases and J by 4 bases, with 12 bases between the two germline ends. This CDR3 is 14 amino acids long. The CDR3 nucleotides read TGTGCCTGGAGTGTAAGAGGACAGCTCTATGGCTACACCTTC. This translates into CAWSVRGQLYGYTF.

The chain links TRBV9 to TRBJ2-5; no reliable D call. The V gene's germline CDR1 is SGDLS and CDR2 YYNGEE. V lost 4 bases and J lost 4, with 8 bases in between. The CDR3 contains 12 residues. The CDR3 DNA is TGTGCCAGCAGCCGCTGGGGAGAGACCCAGTACTTC. Translated, it gives CASSRWGETQYF.

The chain joins TRBV4-3 to TRBJ2-7; 7 bases agree with TRBD1. Germline trimming cut 0 bases from V and 7 bases from J; bases unmatched to any gene: 6. The V gene's germline CDR1 is LGHNA and CDR2 YSLEER. The CDR3 has 14 residues. Written as DNA, the CDR3 is TGCGCCAGCAGCCAAGATAGGGACAGCCTTGAGCAGTACTTC. Residues: CASSQDRDSLEQYF.

V usage is TRBV5-6 and J usage is TRBJ2-3; D might be TRBD2 (5 bases). This CDR3 has 13 residues. Trimming removed 2 bases at V and 6 bases at J, with 10 bases between. From germline, CDR1 is SGHDT and CDR2 YYEEEE. The CDR3 here is CASSLTPGDTQYF. DNA for the CDR3: TGTGCCAGCAGCTTAACCCCGGGGGATACGCAGTATTTT.

V usage is TRBV18 and J usage is TRBJ2-7; D may be TRBD1 or TRBD2 (5 bases each). The length of the CDR3 is 12 residues. Trimming cost V 6 bases and J 6 bases, with 12 bases left between them. Germline V gene data show CDR1 as KGHSH and CDR2 as LQKENI. The CDR3 DNA reads as TGTGCCAGCTCGCCAATGAGGGGCGAGCAGTACTTC. Translation gives CASSPMRGEQYF.

V and J are TRBV19 and TRBJ1-4, with D possibly being TRBD1 (5 bases). Trimming cost V 1 base and J 9 bases, with 6 bases left between them. CDR3 length: 12 residues. From germline, CDR1 is LNHDA and CDR2 SQIVND (reference sequence). Written as DNA, the CDR3 is TGTGCCAGTAGTATAGGGGGGAAAAAACTGTTTTTT. Amino acids: CASSIGGKKLFF.

The V and J genes are TRBV19 and TRBJ1-1, with D perhaps matching TRBD1 (6 bases). This CDR3 is 14 amino acids long. CDR1 is LNHDA and CDR2 is SQIVND in the germline V gene (reference sequence). Between the trimmed V and J ends, which lost 7 bases and 1 base, there was a span of 13 bases. Written as DNA, the CDR3 is TGTGCCAGTACCACCACCAGGGGGAACACTGAAGCTTTCTTT. Amino acid sequence: CASTTTRGNTEAFF.

The V call is TRBV2, the J call TRBJ1-2; D remains ambiguous. V lost 8 bases and J lost 2, with 12 bases in between. Germline-derived CDR1 and CDR2 are SNHLY and FYNNEI. This CDR3 is built from 13 residues. CDR3 loop: CASSGRENYGYTF. The DNA of the CDR3 is TGTGCCAGCTCGGGTAGGGAAAACTATGGCTACACCTTC. Together with reference TRBV2 and TRBJ1-2, the CDR3 gives the full variable domain: EPEVTQTPSHQVTQMGQEVILRCVPISNHLYFYWYRQILGQKVEFLVSFYNNEISEKSEIFDDQFSVERPDGSNFTLKIRSTKLEDSAMYFCASSGRENYGYTFGSGTRLTVV.

The J gene is TRBJ2-5, the V gene TRBV18; D is unresolved. The closer fit of TRBJ2-7 to the DNA end suggests the J call may be wrong. The CDR3 loop spans 13 amino acids. Germline V gene lookup returns CDR1 KGHSH and CDR2 LQKENI. CDR3 sequence: CASSPAPSYEQYF. In DNA, the CDR3 is TGTGCCAGCTCACCAGCCCCCTCCTACGAGCAGTACTTC.